This T cell receptor (beta chain) appears in the sequencing data of a study of T cells in narcolepsy. The repertoire was sequenced with immunoSEQ multiplex PCR; TCRdb's copy has only in-frame clones and lacks some. The table has around 31,000 clones, over 75% seen once. Sequenced: CD45RA- memory CD4+ T cells from PBMCs. The receptor's source is a human donor with narcolepsy.

The CDR3 nucleotides read TGTGCCAGTAGTCGTCCCACTCGGGGGCTGAACTCTGGAAACACCATATATTTT. This translates into CASSRPTRGLNSGNTIYF. The chain uses TRBV19 and TRBJ1-3, with D maybe TRBD1 (6 bases). Germline values: CDR1 LNHDA, CDR2 SQIVND (reference sequence). Between the trimmed V and J ends, which lost 5 bases and 0 bases, there was a span of 20 bases. The CDR3 is made up of 18 amino acids.